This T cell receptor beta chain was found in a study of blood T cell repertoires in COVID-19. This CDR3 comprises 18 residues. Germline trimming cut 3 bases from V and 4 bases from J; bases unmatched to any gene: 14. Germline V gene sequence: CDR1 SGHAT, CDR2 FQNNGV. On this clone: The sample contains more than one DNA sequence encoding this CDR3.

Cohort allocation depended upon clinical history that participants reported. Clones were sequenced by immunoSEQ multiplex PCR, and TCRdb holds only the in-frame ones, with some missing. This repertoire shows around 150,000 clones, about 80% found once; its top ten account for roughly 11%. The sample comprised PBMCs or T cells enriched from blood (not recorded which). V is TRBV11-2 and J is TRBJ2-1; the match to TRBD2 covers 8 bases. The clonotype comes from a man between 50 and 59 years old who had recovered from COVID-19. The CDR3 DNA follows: TGTGCCAGCAGCTTGGATGATGAGCGGGGGACGCCGTACAATGAGCAGTTCTTC. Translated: CASSLDDERGTPYNEQFF.